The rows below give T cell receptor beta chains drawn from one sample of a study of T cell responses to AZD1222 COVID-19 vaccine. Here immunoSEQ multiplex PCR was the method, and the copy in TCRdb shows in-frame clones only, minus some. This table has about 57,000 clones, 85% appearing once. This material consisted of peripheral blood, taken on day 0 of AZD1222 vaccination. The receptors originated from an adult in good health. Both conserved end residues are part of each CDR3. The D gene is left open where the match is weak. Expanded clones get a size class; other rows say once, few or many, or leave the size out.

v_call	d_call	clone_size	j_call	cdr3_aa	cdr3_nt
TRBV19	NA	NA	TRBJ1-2	CASSGWVANYGYTF	TGTGCCAGTAGTGGGTGGGTAGCTAACTATGGCTACACCTTC
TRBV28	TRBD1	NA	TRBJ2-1	CASRGGTGAYNEQFF	TGTGCCAGCAGGGGTGGGACAGGGGCCTACAATGAGCAGTTCTTC
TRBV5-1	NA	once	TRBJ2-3	CASRVTDTQYF	TGCGCCAGCAGAGTCACAGATACGCAGTATTTT
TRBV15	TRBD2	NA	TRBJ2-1	CATSRDSGSSRGVYNEQFF	TGTGCCACCAGCAGAGACTCGGGTTCGTCGCGGGGGGTGTACAATGAGCAGTTCTTC
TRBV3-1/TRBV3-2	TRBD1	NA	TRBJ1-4	CASSQEIQGRSEKLFF	TGTGCCAGCAGCCAAGAGATACAGGGGAGATCTGAAAAACTGTTTTTT
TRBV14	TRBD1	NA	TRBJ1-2	CASSQAGTGVYGYTF	TGTGCCAGCAGCCAAGCTGGGACAGGCGTTTATGGCTACACCTTC
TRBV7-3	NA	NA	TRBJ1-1	CASSRGGLNTEAFF	TGTGCCAGCAGTCGGGGGGGCCTGAACACTGAAGCTTTCTTT
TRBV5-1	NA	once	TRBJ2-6	CASSNAGGANVLTF	TGCGCCAGCAGCAACGCCGGTGGGGCCAACGTCCTGACTTTC
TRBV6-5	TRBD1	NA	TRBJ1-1	CASSSPRGPTEAFF	TGTGCCAGCAGTTCACCCAGGGGGCCCACTGAAGCTTTCTTT
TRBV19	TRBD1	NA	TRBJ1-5	CASSIAGQGGGHF	TGTGCCAGTAGTATAGCGGGACAGGGAGGAGGGCATTTT
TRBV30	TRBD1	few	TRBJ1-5	CAWGTGWDNQPQHF	TGTGCCTGGGGGACAGGGTGGGACAATCAGCCCCAGCATTTT
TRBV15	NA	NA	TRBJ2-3	CATSRDAGTTDTQYF	TGTGCCACCAGCAGAGACGCAGGGACCACAGATACGCAGTATTTT
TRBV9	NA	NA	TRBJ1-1	CASSVGGYTEAFF	TGTGCCAGCAGCGTAGGGGGGTACACTGAAGCTTTCTTT
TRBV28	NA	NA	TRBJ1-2	CASSFPRGFANYGYTF	TGTGCCAGCAGTTTCCCCAGGGGATTTGCTAACTATGGCTACACCTTC
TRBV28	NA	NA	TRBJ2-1	CASSPVDGRYNEQFF	TGTGCCAGCAGTCCTGTGGACGGTCGATACAATGAGCAGTTCTTC
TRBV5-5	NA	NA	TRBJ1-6	CASSLEPGANSPLHF	TGTGCCAGCAGCTTGGAGCCAGGGGCTAATTCACCCCTCCACTTT
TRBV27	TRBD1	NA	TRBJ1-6	CASSSGQGARNSPLHF	TGTGCCAGCAGTTCTGGACAGGGGGCGCGTAATTCACCCCTCCACTTT
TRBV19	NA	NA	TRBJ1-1	CASKVTGNTEAFF	TGTGCCAGTAAAGTAACAGGGAACACTGAAGCTTTCTTT
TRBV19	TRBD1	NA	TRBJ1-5	CASSTWDRGNQPQHF	TGTGCCAGTAGTACCTGGGACAGGGGAAATCAGCCCCAGCATTTT
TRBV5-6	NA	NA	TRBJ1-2	CASSLRGEGLDF	TGTGCCAGCAGCTTGAGGGGTGAAGGCTTAGACTTC
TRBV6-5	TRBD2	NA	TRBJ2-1	CASSYGLAGIYNEQFF	TGTGCCAGCAGTTATGGGCTAGCGGGGATCTACAATGAGCAGTTCTTC
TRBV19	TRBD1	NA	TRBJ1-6	CASSTLQGNSPLHF	TGTGCCAGTAGCACTTTACAGGGGAATTCACCCCTCCACTTT
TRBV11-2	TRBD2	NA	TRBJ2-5	CASSLAGSGGQETQYF	TGTGCCAGCAGCTTAGCTGGTAGCGGGGGACAAGAGACCCAGTACTTC
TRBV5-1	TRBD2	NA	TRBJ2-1	CASSVGTNSYNEQFF	TGCGCCAGCAGCGTGGGGACTAACTCCTACAATGAGCAGTTCTTC
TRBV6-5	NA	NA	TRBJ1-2	CASSYERTVYGYTF	TGTGCCAGCAGTTACGAGCGGACAGTATATGGCTACACCTTC
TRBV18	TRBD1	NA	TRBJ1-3	CASSRDRAGNTIYF	TGTGCCAGCTCACGGGACAGGGCTGGAAACACCATATATTTT
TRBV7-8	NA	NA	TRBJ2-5	CASSSPSTVGETQYF	TGTGCCAGCAGCTCCCCAAGCACCGTGGGAGAGACCCAGTACTTC
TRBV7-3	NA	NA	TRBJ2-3	CASSLSGDTQYF	TGTGCCAGCAGCTTAAGTGGGGATACGCAGTATTTT
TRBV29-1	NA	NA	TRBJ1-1	CSVVGRLGDTEAFF	TGCAGCGTTGTGGGCAGGCTGGGGGACACTGAAGCTTTCTTT
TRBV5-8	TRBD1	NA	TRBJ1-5	CASRSAPGTGGYNQPQHF	TGTGCCAGCAGGAGTGCCCCCGGGACAGGGGGATACAATCAGCCCCAGCATTTT
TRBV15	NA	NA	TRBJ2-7	CATSRGVGAMGEQYF	TGTGCCACCAGCAGAGGGGTGGGGGCCATGGGGGAGCAGTACTTC
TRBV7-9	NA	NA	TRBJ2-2	CASSFGLMNTGELFF	TGTGCCAGCAGTTTTGGACTGATGAACACCGGGGAGCTGTTTTTT
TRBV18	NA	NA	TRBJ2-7	CASSPLSSIFSYEQYF	TGTGCCAGCTCACCTCTAAGCTCTATTTTCTCCTACGAGCAGTACTTC
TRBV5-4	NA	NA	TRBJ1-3	CASSMGRSSGNTIYF	TGTGCCAGCAGCATGGGACGCAGCTCTGGAAACACCATATATTTT
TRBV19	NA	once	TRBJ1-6	CASSIGSPYNSPLHF	TGTGCCAGTAGTATAGGCAGCCCCTATAATTCACCCCTCCACTTT
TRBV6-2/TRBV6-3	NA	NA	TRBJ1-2	CASSSRPSNYGYTF	TGTGCCAGCAGTTCGAGACCTTCTAACTATGGCTACACCTTC
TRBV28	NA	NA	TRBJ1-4	CASQGPVGKLFF	TGTGCCAGCCAGGGCCCGGTTGGGAAACTGTTTTTT
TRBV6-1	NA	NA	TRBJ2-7	CASSEAWKDEQYF	TGTGCCAGCAGTGAAGCGTGGAAGGACGAGCAGTACTTC
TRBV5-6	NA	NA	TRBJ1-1	CASSLLGSVGVGTEAFF	TGTGCCAGCAGCTTGCTGGGCTCTGTGGGGGTTGGCACTGAAGCTTTCTTT
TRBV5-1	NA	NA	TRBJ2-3	CASSSGLGPTDTQYF	TGCGCCAGCAGCTCGGGACTGGGACCCACAGATACGCAGTATTTT
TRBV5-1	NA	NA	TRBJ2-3	CASSLDGTDTQYF	TGCGCCAGCAGCTTGGATGGCACAGATACGCAGTATTTT